These 8 T cell receptor beta chains came from one sample sequenced in a study of post-analysis software for immune sequencing data. Prepared TCR beta cDNA libraries contained unique molecular identifiers. TCRdb reprocessed the PCR reads with MiXCR, giving one entry per CDR3 protein. Among hundreds of thousands of distinct CDR3 sequences listed, 55% to 60% were seen once. Antigens of these TCRs are unknown. Regarding the study as a whole: Included in a set of about 5 TRBV segments more frequent in patients than controls were TRBV5-6, TRBV5-1 and TRBV20-1.

Sequenced: blood. These receptors came from a girl aged 2 to 9 with multiple sclerosis.

This clonotype was found many times. The genes are TRBV6-2 or TRBV6-3 and TRBJ2-7, with a possible D match to TRBD1 (5 bases). The CDR3 has 13 residues. Trimming removed 2 bases from V and 0 bases from J, with 5 bases in between. CDR1 and CDR2 from the germline V gene are MNHEY and SVGEGT. The CDR3 reads CASSYQGSYEQYF. In DNA, the CDR3 is TGTGCCAGCAGTTACCAGGGCTCCTACGAGCAGTACTTC.

This clonotype has only one observation. The chain links TRBV18 to TRBJ1-5, with D unresolved. The CDR3 has 13 amino acids. The ends were cut back, 3 bases at V and 6 bases at J, with 9 bases in the middle. The germline V gene encodes CDR1 KGHSH and CDR2 LQKENI. The CDR3 protein is CASSPMGSQPQHF. CDR3 in DNA: TGTGCCAGCTCACCGATGGGCTCTCAGCCCCAGCATTTT.

The chain has TRBV6-6 and TRBJ2-3, with 8 bases aligning to TRBD1. The CDR3 is 14 residues long. V trimming: 5 bases; J trimming: 6 bases; junction bases outside the gene matches: 7. Germline lookup yields CDR1 MNHNY and CDR2 SVGAGI (reference sequence). The CDR3 is CASSPSDRVDTQYF. As DNA, the CDR3 is TGTGCCAGCAGTCCCTCGGACAGGGTGGATACGCAGTATTTT.

This rearrangement joins TRBV4-3 to TRBJ1-2; 8 bases align to TRBD1. The CDR3 covers 14 residues. CDR1 LGHNA and CDR2 YSLEER come from the germline V gene. Trimming took 1 base from V and 8 from J; bases not matched to a gene: 6. The CDR3 loop is CASSQVEGTGGYTF. CDR3 sequence (DNA): TGCGCCAGCAGCCAAGTGGAGGGGACAGGCGGCTACACCTTC.

This clonotype was counted ten times or more. V and J are TRBV7-9 and TRBJ1-1; D remains unclear. In germline, CDR1 is SEHNR, CDR2 FQNEAQ (reference sequence). This CDR3 contains 13 residues. The ends were cut back, 1 base at V and 4 bases at J, with 7 bases in the middle. This chain's CDR3 is CASSLEGGTEAFF. The DNA of the CDR3 is TGTGCCAGCAGCTTAGAAGGTGGCACTGAAGCTTTCTTT. Supplemented by reference TRBV7-9 and TRBJ1-1, the full variable domain reads DTGVSQNPRHKITKRGQNVTFRCDPISEHNRLYWYRQTLGQGPEFLTYFQNEAQLEKSRLLSDRFSAERPKGSFSTLEIQRTEQGDSAMYLCASSLEGGTEAFFGQGTRLTVV.

The chain links TRBV4-3 to TRBJ2-3; TRBD1 matches 7 bases. Germline CDR1 LGHNA, CDR2 YSLEER. The CDR3 loop spans 17 amino acids. V lost 3 bases and J lost 2; bases outside the gene matches: 11. In nucleotides, the CDR3 is TGCGCCAGCAGCCAGGATGACCGGGACAGCTTCACAGATACGCAGTATTTT. It translates to CASSQDDRDSFTDTQYF.

The chain uses TRBV11-2 and TRBJ2-7, with D maybe TRBD1 (5 bases). This CDR3 has 16 residues. Germline CDR1 SGHAT, CDR2 FQNNGV. V gave up 0 bases and J gave up 2 bases, with 14 bases separating them. CDR3 sequence reads: CASSLDFAGYPYEQYF. Here the CDR3 DNA reads TGTGCCAGCAGCTTAGATTTTGCAGGGTACCCCTACGAGCAGTACTTC.

There are a few counts of this clonotype. V is TRBV29-1 and J is TRBJ2-1; unclear D gene. The CDR3 is 14 residues long. Trimming removed 2 bases at V and 1 base at J, with 9 bases between. Germline CDR1 and CDR2: SQVTM and ANQGSEA. Here the CDR3 reads CSVERPESYNEQFF. The CDR3 DNA reads TGCAGCGTTGAACGTCCAGAGTCCTACAATGAGCAGTTCTTC.